This TCR beta chain was captured in a study of T cells in Graves' hyperthyroidism and ophthalmopathy. This clonotype was seen many times. Trimming took 3 bases from V and 4 from J, leaving 13 bases between them. The germline V gene encodes CDR1 KGHSH and CDR2 LQKENI. The CDR3 has 15 amino acids. Amplification of TCR beta CDR3 regions used RNA as the template. Initially, a first-round RT-PCR of the TCR CDR3 employed the HTBI primer set. TCRdb re-called the multiplex PCR reads through MiXCR, storing one row per CDR3 protein. The table lists 350,000 to 400,000 distinct CDR3 sequences, about 14% of them singletons.

Sequencing was performed on blood. The chain combines TRBV18 with TRBJ2-1; maybe TRBD1 (6 bases). This receptor was identified in a woman aged 55 to 70 with Graves' hyperthyroidism. The CDR3 sequence: CASSPGGTGYNEQFF. CDR3 DNA sequence: TGTGCCAGCTCACCGGGCGGAACAGGGTACAATGAGCAGTTCTTC.